Presented here are 27 T cell receptor beta chains from one specimen sequenced in a study of blood T cell repertoires in COVID-19. Method: immunoSEQ multiplex PCR; TCRdb's copy keeps in-frame clones and lacks some. This sample yields 250,000 or so clones, of which approximately 80% are seen a single time; about 2% belongs to the top ten. Sequenced: PBMCs or T cells enriched from blood (not recorded which). Receptors were obtained from a man in his 60s who had recovered from COVID-19.

The genes are TRBV18 and TRBJ2-2, with 9 nucleotides matching TRBD1. This CDR3 has 16 residues. The V and J ends lost 4 bases and 3 bases, in that order; junction bases with no gene match: 6. CDR1 and CDR2 (germline): KGHSH, LQKENI. The CDR3 nucleotides are TGTGCCAGCTCACTAAGCCGGGACAGGGACACCGGGGAGCTGTTTTTT. As protein: CASSLSRDRDTGELFF.

The gene calls are TRBV5-4 and TRBJ2-2, with TRBD2 identical over 8 bases. V was pared by 4 bases and J by 5 bases, with 7 bases of the junction left unmatched. The CDR3 has 15 residues. From germline, CDR1 is SGHNT and CDR2 YYREEE (reference sequence). In nucleotides, the CDR3 is TGTGCCAGCAGCCCCCGGGGGGGGCGTACCGGGGAGCTGTTTTTT. Translated, it gives CASSPRGGRTGELFF.

The genes are TRBV27 and TRBJ1-6, with 8 bases fitting TRBD1. The length of the CDR3 is 14 residues. The germline gives CDR1 MNHEY, CDR2 SMNVEV (reference sequence). Losses at the gene ends were 3 bases for V and 12 bases for J; bases not matched to a gene: 7. The CDR3 reads CASSFQQGEGPLHF. As DNA, the CDR3 is TGTGCCAGCAGTTTCCAACAGGGGGAGGGACCCCTCCACTTT.

The chain carries TRBV12-3 or TRBV12-4 and TRBJ1-3; D gene unclear. The length of the CDR3 is 13 residues. The V and J ends lost 1 base and 6 bases respectively, with 7 bases between them. In DNA, the CDR3 is TGTGCCAGCAGTTTAGGAGCGGAAAACACCATATATTTT. Protein sequence: CASSLGAENTIYF.

V is TRBV27 and J is TRBJ2-3; 9 bases align to TRBD1. V shed 5 bases, J shed 5 bases, and the junction held 5 bases outside the gene matches. Germline lookup yields CDR1 MNHEY and CDR2 SMNVEV (reference sequence). This CDR3 comprises 14 residues. CDR3 loop: CASSTGTGKDTQYF. The CDR3 DNA reads as TGTGCCAGCAGTACTGGGACAGGGAAAGATACGCAGTATTTT.

The gene calls are TRBV14 and TRBJ1-2; TRBD1 matches at 7 bases. The V gene end was trimmed by 2 bases and the J gene end by 8 bases; junction bases not matched to a gene: 11. This CDR3 contains 15 residues. Germline lookup yields CDR1 SGHDN and CDR2 FVKESK. Here the CDR3 reads CASSQQGQPLRGYTF. CDR3 nucleotide sequence: TGTGCCAGCAGCCAACAGGGACAGCCCCTGAGGGGCTACACCTTC.

The sample holds one count of this clone. This chain connects TRBV6-5 to TRBJ1-1; TRBD1 aligns across 7 bases. V lost 5 bases to trimming and J lost 5 bases; unmatched junction nucleotides: 5. The germline CDR1 and CDR2 sequences are MNHEY and SVGAGI. The CDR3 spans 13 residues. The CDR3 spells CASSRQGRTEAFF. The CDR3 bases are TGTGCCAGCAGTAGACAGGGTAGGACTGAAGCTTTCTTT.

The gene calls are TRBV29-1 and TRBJ1-2; maybe TRBD1 (5 bases). CDR1 is SQVTM and CDR2 is ANQGSEA in the germline V gene. The CDR3 contains 12 residues. Trimming removed 3 bases at V and 5 bases at J, with 10 bases between. Here the CDR3 reads CSVDDSHYGYTF. CDR3 in DNA: TGCAGCGTTGATGACAGCCATTATGGCTACACCTTC.

The genes are TRBV24-1 and TRBJ1-2, with D possibly being TRBD1 (6 bases). Germline V lookup: CDR1 KGHDR, CDR2 SFDVKD. The CDR3 loop spans 12 amino acids. The V end was cut by 3 bases, the J end by 7 bases, with 8 bases between. In DNA, the CDR3 is TGTGCCACCAGTGATGGACAGCGTGGCTACACCTTC. Protein sequence: CATSDGQRGYTF.

The CDR3 sequence is CASSQDSQRLNSPLHF. For the CDR3, the DNA is TGTGCCAGCAGCCAAGACTCACAGCGGCTTAATTCACCCCTCCACTTT. The rearrangement uses TRBV4-2 and TRBJ1-6, with no clear D. Trimming removed 0 bases from V and 6 bases from J, with 12 bases in between. This CDR3 has 16 residues. From germline, CDR1 is LGHNA and CDR2 YNFKEQ.

The chain recombines TRBV11-2 with TRBJ1-6, with D unclear. The CDR3 covers 13 residues. Germline values: CDR1 SGHAT, CDR2 FQNNGV. V lost 6 bases to trimming and J lost 14 bases, with 17 bases between them. The CDR3 region is CASRGVRERTLHF. CDR3 DNA sequence: TGTGCCAGCAGGGGTGTGAGGGAGAGAACCCTCCACTTT.

The genes are TRBV7-2 and TRBJ2-5; D is perhaps TRBD2 (7 bases). The germline V and J ends were trimmed by 3 bases and 5 bases, with 22 bases remaining between them. The CDR3 loop spans 17 amino acids. Germline V gene data show CDR1 as SGHTA and CDR2 as FQGNSA. CDR3 sequence: CASSFGASAGGLETQYF. CDR3 DNA sequence: TGTGCCAGCAGCTTTGGAGCTAGCGCCGGGGGGCTGGAGACCCAGTACTTC.

CDR3 nucleotide sequence: TGTGCCATCTACGACCTAGCACATAGCAATCAGCCCCAGCATTTT. This codes for CAIYDLAHSNQPQHF. The J gene is TRBJ1-5, the V gene TRBV6-5, with D unclear. Trimming removed 10 bases at V and 0 bases at J, with 16 bases between. The germline CDR1 and CDR2 sequences are MNHEY and SVGAGI. The CDR3 has 15 residues.

This chain uses TRBV7-2 with TRBJ1-5; D unclear. V was clipped by 5 bases and J by 3 bases, with 8 bases between them. CDR3 length: 13 residues. Germline assignment: CDR1 SGHTA and CDR2 FQGNSA. CDR3 coding DNA: TGTGCCAGCAGCCCAAACATCAATCAGCCCCAGCATTTT. It specifies CASSPNINQPQHF.

V is TRBV9 and J is TRBJ2-3; 10 nucleotides match TRBD2. Losses at the gene ends were 4 bases for V and 2 bases for J; bases not matched to a gene: 10. Germline-derived CDR1 and CDR2 are SGDLS and YYNGEE. CDR3 size: 17 residues. The CDR3 nucleotides are TGTGCCAGCAGCCCCATGGGTGGGACTAGCGACACAGATACGCAGTATTTT. Protein: CASSPMGGTSDTDTQYF.

The rearrangement joins TRBV19 to TRBJ1-2; TRBD1 matches at 7 bases. The germline gives CDR1 LNHDA, CDR2 SQIVND (reference sequence). The junction had 7 bases not matched to a gene; V was cut back by 7 bases and J by 2 bases. This CDR3 is built from 14 residues. The CDR3 protein is CASNPGQLNYGYTF. The CDR3, as DNA: TGTGCCAGTAACCCGGGACAGCTCAACTATGGCTACACCTTC. Based on the CDR3 plus reference TRBV19 and TRBJ1-2, the full variable domain is DGGITQSPKYLFRKEGQNVTLSCEQNLNHDAMYWYRQDPGQGLRLIYYSQIVNDFQKGDIAEGYSVSREKKESFPLTVTSAQKNPTAFYLCASNPGQLNYGYTFGSGTRLTVV.

For this clone: A far larger clone is off by one base, so a read error is likely. The rearrangement joins TRBV11-3 to TRBJ1-1, with a weak D call TRBD1 (5 bases). Germline assignment: CDR1 SGHNT and CDR2 YENEEA. The germline V and J ends were trimmed by 5 bases and 1 base, with 8 bases remaining between them. CDR3 length: 13 residues. This chain's CDR3 is CASSITGNTEAFF. The CDR3 nucleotides are TGTGCCAGCAGCATAACAGGGAACACTGAAGCTTTCTTT.

V and J are TRBV9 and TRBJ1-3; the D gene is possibly TRBD1 (5 bases). The V gene's germline CDR1 is SGDLS and CDR2 YYNGEE. This CDR3 is built from 14 residues. Deletions cut 4 bases from V and 2 bases from J, with 10 bases between. The CDR3: CASSPGRAGNTIYF. CDR3 bases: TGTGCCAGCAGCCCCGGCAGGGCTGGAAACACCATATATTTT. Filled out from reference TRBV9 and TRBJ1-3, the complete variable domain reads DSGVTQTPKHLITATGQRVTLRCSPRSGDLSVYWYQQSLDQGLQFLIQYYNGEERAKGNILERFSAQQFPDLHSELNLSSLELGDSALYFCASSPGRAGNTIYFGEGSWLTVV.

The chain joins TRBV5-5 to TRBJ1-4; a possible D gene is TRBD1 (6 bases). The CDR3 covers 14 residues. The V gene lost 0 bases and the J gene lost 11 bases, with 14 bases spanning the gap. Germline values: CDR1 SGHKS, CDR2 YYEKEE (reference sequence). The CDR3: CASSLGQDPGKLFF. DNA for the CDR3: TGTGCCAGCAGCTTGGGACAGGACCCTGGGAAACTGTTTTTT.

The V gene is TRBV19, the J gene TRBJ2-5; a weak D match, TRBD2 (5 bases). The length of the CDR3 is 14 residues. In germline, CDR1 is LNHDA, CDR2 SQIVND (reference sequence). Trimming removed 3 bases at V and 2 bases at J, with 10 bases between. DNA of the CDR3: TGTGCCAGTAGTATTATTGGGGAGCAAGAGACCCAGTACTTC. Translation: CASSIIGEQETQYF.

The chain links TRBV7-8 to TRBJ2-3; the D gene is possibly TRBD2 (6 bases). The germline CDR1 and CDR2 sequences are SGHVS and FQNEAQ. Trimming pared 5 bases from V and 3 bases from J, leaving 24 bases between. The CDR3 runs to 18 residues. Here the CDR3 reads CASSREGWRGGYTDTQYF. The CDR3 DNA sequence: TGTGCCAGCAGCCGAGAAGGCTGGCGGGGTGGTTATACAGATACGCAGTATTTT.

The chain links TRBV2 to TRBJ1-1; D unresolved. V was trimmed by 6 bases and J by 0 bases, leaving 11 bases between them. Germline loops: CDR1 SNHLY, CDR2 FYNNEI. This CDR3 is 14 amino acids long. CDR3 DNA: TGTGCCAGCAGCGCCGGGATTTTGAACACTGAAGCTTTCTTT. Its translation is CASSAGILNTEAFF.

This chain links TRBV5-1 with TRBJ1-4, with 7 bases fitting TRBD1. The CDR3 has 16 residues. From germline, CDR1 is SGHRS and CDR2 YFSETQ. V lost 3 bases to trimming and J lost 2 bases; unmatched junction nucleotides: 7. CDR3 coding DNA: TGCGCCAGCAGCTCCGGTCCACAGGGGACTAATGAAAAACTGTTTTTT. Translating it yields CASSSGPQGTNEKLFF.

The chain links TRBV5-1 to TRBJ2-1; TRBD1 agrees at 9 bases. From germline, CDR1 is SGHRS and CDR2 YFSETQ. The J segment lost 8 bases and the V segment lost 3 bases, leaving 6 bases of the junction unmatched. This CDR3 has 14 amino acids. This chain's CDR3 is CASSSGQGHDEQFF. The CDR3 DNA reads as TGCGCCAGCAGCTCGGGACAGGGCCACGATGAGCAGTTCTTC.

The chain has TRBV19 and TRBJ1-4, with TRBD1 matching 8 bases. CDR1 LNHDA and CDR2 SQIVND come from the germline V gene (reference sequence). The junction had 7 bases not matched to a gene; V was cut back by 5 bases and J by 5 bases. The CDR3 length is 15 residues. The CDR3 region has the DNA TGTGCCAGTAGTCAGACAGGGGTTCAGAATGAAAAACTGTTTTTT. Amino acids: CASSQTGVQNEKLFF.

The genes are TRBV11-3 and TRBJ2-1; 11 bases fit TRBD2. Germline V CDR1 and CDR2: SGHNT, YENEEA. The CDR3 length is 15 residues. V was pared by 4 bases and J by 5 bases, with 4 bases of the junction left unmatched. The CDR3 bases are TGTGCCAGCAGCTACAGACTAGCGGGGAACAATGAGCAGTTCTTC. Its protein is CASSYRLAGNNEQFF.

This clone was picked up a small number of times. The J gene is TRBJ1-4, the V gene TRBV30; 9 nucleotides agree with TRBD1. Germline lookup yields CDR1 GTSNPN and CDR2 SVGIG (reference sequence). CDR3 length equals 13 residues. The DNA for the CDR3 is TGTGCTACTGCTCGGGACAGGGATGAAAAACTGTTTTTT. Amino acids: CATARDRDEKLFF. The complete variable domain, with remaining parts taken from reference TRBV30 and TRBJ1-4, reads SQTIHQWPATLVQPVGSPLSLECTVEGTSNPNLYWYRQAAGRGLQLLFYSVGIGQISSEVPQNLSASRPQDRQFILSSKKLLLSDSGFYLCATARDRDEKLFFGSGTQLSVL.